The 4 T cell receptor beta chains below all came from one sample that was sequenced in a study of blood T cell repertoires in COVID-19. Only in-frame clones appear in the TCRdb table, and some are missing; sequencing was by immunoSEQ multiplex PCR. The sample contains approximately 170,000 clones, 90% of which appear only once. Sample: peripheral blood. The receptors stem from a man aged 55 to 69 with active or convalescent COVID-19.

This clone was observed once. The gene calls are TRBV18 and TRBJ1-5; the D is unclear. Deletions cut 3 bases from V and 0 bases from J, with 6 bases between. The germline CDR1 and CDR2 sequences are KGHSH and LQKENI. The CDR3 contains 14 residues. The CDR3 region is CASSPETSNQPQHF. The CDR3 nucleotides are TGTGCCAGCTCACCGGAGACTAGCAATCAGCCCCAGCATTTT.

This chain uses TRBV11-2 with TRBJ1-2; D unclear. The V gene's germline CDR1 is SGHAT and CDR2 FQNNGV. Trimming took 4 bases from V and 0 from J, leaving 18 bases between them. This CDR3 comprises 17 residues. The CDR3 spells CASSSQRRTDSNYGYTF. The CDR3 DNA is TGTGCCAGCAGCTCCCAGCGACGGACGGACTCTAACTATGGCTACACCTTC.

The gene calls are TRBV19 and TRBJ1-5, with D tentatively TRBD1 (5 bases). Germline V gene sequence: CDR1 LNHDA, CDR2 SQIVND (reference sequence). The CDR3 is 14 residues long. V lost 7 bases to trimming and J lost 3 bases, with 13 bases between them. CDR3 sequence (DNA): TGTGCCAGTAAACTCACAGGTATCAATCAGCCCCAGCATTTT. Translation gives CASKLTGINQPQHF.

The CDR3 region has the DNA TGTGCCAGCAGCTTTTGGGAGCAAGACTACGAGCAGTACTTC. Translation: CASSFWEQDYEQYF. The gene calls are TRBV7-9 and TRBJ2-7; perhaps TRBD2 as D (5 bases). The germline V gene encodes CDR1 SEHNR and CDR2 FQNEAQ (reference sequence). Trimming cost V 3 bases and J 3 bases, with 12 bases left between them. There are 14 residues in the CDR3.